A single sample gave rise to the 28 T cell receptor beta chains below, sequenced in a study of cytomegalovirus exposure and HLA in healthy donors. It was with 60 Vbeta and 13 Jbeta primers that the PCR ran. Only in-frame clones appear in the TCRdb table, and some are missing; sequencing was by immunoSEQ multiplex PCR. The table records more than 200,000 clones, 70% to 85% of them present only once. The specimen sequenced was PBMCs. The origin of the receptors is a girl aged 2-10 years in good health and CMV-seronegative.

The chain uses TRBV6-5 and TRBJ2-7; TRBD1 agrees at 7 bases. CDR1 and CDR2 from the germline V gene are MNHEY and SVGAGI. J lost 3 bases, V lost 2 bases, and 4 bases had no gene match. This CDR3 is built from 14 residues. CDR3 residues: CASSYPGQLYEQYF. The DNA of the CDR3 is TGTGCCAGCAGTTACCCGGGACAGCTCTACGAGCAGTACTTC.

This chain connects TRBV6-6 to TRBJ2-7, with a possible D match to TRBD1 (7 bases). The germline V gene encodes CDR1 MNHNY and CDR2 SVGAGI (reference sequence). The CDR3 consists of 16 residues. Trimming shortened V by 10 bases and J by 1 base, and 23 bases separated the two germline ends. CDR3 region: CATQDRNLAVSYEQYF. The CDR3 nucleotides are TGTGCCACCCAGGACAGGAATTTAGCGGTTTCCTACGAGCAGTACTTC.

The V gene is TRBV7-9, the J gene TRBJ1-2; D is unclear. The V gene lost 8 bases and the J gene lost 4 bases, with 14 bases spanning the gap. The CDR3 contains 13 residues. The germline V gene has CDR1 SEHNR and CDR2 FQNEAQ (reference sequence). Here the CDR3 reads CASRDLGSYGYTF. CDR3 coding DNA: TGTGCCAGCCGAGATTTAGGGAGCTATGGCTACACCTTC.

The chain uses TRBV6-5 and TRBJ2-3; D not certain. CDR3 length: 15 residues. Trimming cost V 5 bases and J 2 bases, with 14 bases left between them. The germline V gene encodes CDR1 MNHEY and CDR2 SVGAGI. CDR3 in amino acids: CASSPGLTYTDTQYF. CDR3 coding DNA: TGTGCCAGCAGTCCTGGGCTAACATACACAGATACGCAGTATTTT.

The gene calls are TRBV5-1 and TRBJ1-2, with TRBD1 as a possible D gene (5 bases). The CDR3 length is 14 residues. Germline loops: CDR1 SGHRS, CDR2 YFSETQ. V gave up 0 bases and J gave up 8 bases, with 14 bases separating them. CDR3 sequence reads: CASSLGQGLDGYTF. CDR3 in DNA: TGCGCCAGCAGCTTGGGGCAGGGCTTGGACGGCTACACCTTC.

This rearrangement joins TRBV10-3 to TRBJ1-5; D unresolved. V shed 3 bases and J shed 1 base, with 10 bases lying between them. CDR1 ENHRY and CDR2 SYGVKD come from the germline V gene. The CDR3 spans 15 residues. Here the CDR3 reads CAISEGSGSNQPQHF. For the CDR3, the DNA is TGTGCCATCAGTGAAGGGAGTGGGAGCAATCAGCCCCAGCATTTT.

The DNA for the CDR3 is TGTGCCAGCAGTACAGGGGAAGTTGAGACCCAGTACTTC. This sequence encodes CASSTGEVETQYF. The chain is built from TRBV11-1 and TRBJ2-5, with 7 nucleotides matching TRBD1. The CDR3 sequence is 13 residues long. The germline gives CDR1 SGHAT, CDR2 FQDESV (reference sequence). V dropped 6 bases and J dropped 5; count of bases not matched to a gene: 6.

The genes are TRBV9 and TRBJ2-3, with TRBD2 matching over 12 bases. Trimming cost V 0 bases and J 6 bases; bases outside gene matches: 17. This CDR3 contains 20 residues. The germline V gene encodes CDR1 SGDLS and CDR2 YYNGEE. The CDR3 DNA reads TGTGCCAGCAGCGTAGGGGGGCTAGCGGGAGGGCTTCACATTTTGGATACGCAGTATTTT. It encodes CASSVGGLAGGLHILDTQYF.

The V and J genes are TRBV7-9 and TRBJ2-7, with 7 bases fitting TRBD1. Looked up from germline, CDR1 is SEHNR and CDR2 is FQNEAQ (reference sequence). V was clipped by 3 bases and J by 7 bases; unmatched bases: 6. The CDR3 has 13 residues. This CDR3 is CASSLTGIWEQYF. The CDR3 nucleotides read TGTGCCAGCAGCTTGACAGGGATTTGGGAGCAGTACTTC.

The gene calls are TRBV4-1 and TRBJ2-2; 15 bases are a match to TRBD2. Germline CDR1 MGHRA, CDR2 YSYEKL. This CDR3 comprises 20 residues. With V trimmed by 3 bases and J by 4 bases, 12 bases remained unmatched. The DNA for the CDR3 is TGCGCCAGCAGCCACCTTGCGGGACTAGCGGGGGGCCCGAGCACCGGGGAGCTGTTTTTT. Encoded protein: CASSHLAGLAGGPSTGELFF.

The J gene is TRBJ2-1, the V gene TRBV5-1; 8 bases map to TRBD2. V lost 1 base and J lost 5; bases outside the gene matches: 5. The CDR3 contains 15 residues. Germline V gene sequence: CDR1 SGHRS, CDR2 YFSETQ. CDR3 region: CASSLLSGANNEQFF. For the CDR3, the DNA is TGCGCCAGCAGCTTGCTTAGCGGGGCAAACAATGAGCAGTTCTTC.

CDR3 amino acids: CASSPDRGGYEQYF. As DNA, the CDR3 is TGTGCCAGCAGCCCTGACAGGGGAGGGTACGAGCAGTACTTC. The rearrangement uses TRBV11-1 and TRBJ2-7; D perhaps matches TRBD1 (8 bases). The CDR3 length is 14 residues. CDR1 is SGHAT and CDR2 is FQDESV in the germline V gene (reference sequence). Trimming removed 5 bases from V and 4 bases from J, with 15 bases in between. Based on the CDR3 plus reference TRBV11-1 and TRBJ2-7, the full variable domain is EAEVAQSPRYKITEKSQAVAFWCDPISGHATLYWYRQILGQGPELLVQFQDESVVDDSQLPKDRFSAERLKGVDSTLKIQPAELGDSAMYLCASSPDRGGYEQYFGPGTRLTVT.

With respect to this clone: The CDR3 does not close with the conserved phenylalanine or tryptophan, likely indicating a read error. The limits of the CDR3 on the DNA are not certain, so only TCRdb's listed CDR3 is given. The V gene is TRBV19, the J gene TRBJ1-1. CDR1 and CDR2 (germline): LNHDA, SQIVND (reference sequence). Inclusive of both ends, the CDR3 amounts to 13 amino acids. The CDR3 sequence: CASSTSRSTRGEY.

The sample holds one count of this clone. The genes are TRBV9 and TRBJ2-3; unclear D gene. Germline CDR1 SGDLS, CDR2 YYNGEE. CDR3 length equals 16 residues. Deletions cut 4 bases from V and 1 base from J, with 16 bases between. CDR3 residues: CASSPPPLLGTDTQYF. CDR3 nucleotide sequence: TGTGCCAGCAGCCCACCCCCCCTACTGGGCACAGATACGCAGTATTTT.

V usage is TRBV18 and J usage is TRBJ2-1; TRBD2 is a possible D gene (5 bases). The CDR3 is 12 amino acids. Germline lookup yields CDR1 KGHSH and CDR2 LQKENI. V lost 3 bases to trimming and J lost 10 bases, with 10 bases between them. DNA of the CDR3: TGTGCCAGCTCACCCCACGGGGAGGAGCAGTTCTTC. As protein: CASSPHGEEQFF.

The V and J genes are TRBV25-1 and TRBJ1-1, with TRBD1 as a possible D gene (5 bases). Per the germline V gene, CDR1 is MGHDK and CDR2 is SYGVNS. The CDR3 has 14 amino acids. V lost 6 bases and J lost 7, with 18 bases in between. CDR3 DNA sequence: TGTGCCAGCAGACCCAGTTTGGCAGGGAATGAAGCTTTCTTT. It codes for CASRPSLAGNEAFF.

The chain recombines TRBV12-1 with TRBJ1-4. TRBV12-1 is annotated as a pseudogene. This CDR3 comprises 13 residues. Written as DNA, the CDR3 is TGTGCCAGCAGCTCGGAGGTAAATGAAAAACTGTTTTTT. It is translated as CASSSEVNEKLFF.

The table lists this clone with a few counts. This chain uses TRBV5-4 with TRBJ2-7; TRBD2 matches 9 bases. Germline V lookup: CDR1 SGHNT, CDR2 YYREEE (reference sequence). V shed 4 bases, J shed 6 bases, and the junction held 11 bases outside the gene matches. The CDR3 consists of 15 residues. CDR3 nucleotide sequence: TGTGCCAGCAGCCCATATGGACTAGCGCAGGGCGAGCAGTACTTC. Translating gives CASSPYGLAQGEQYF.

The rearrangement uses TRBV9 and TRBJ1-2; D is undetermined. Looked up from germline, CDR1 is SGDLS and CDR2 is YYNGEE. Trimming removed 6 bases from V and 7 bases from J, with 16 bases in between. The CDR3 sequence is 13 residues long. The CDR3 region is CASTPPRRVGYTF. The CDR3 DNA reads as TGTGCCAGCACTCCCCCGCGGCGGGTTGGCTACACCTTC.

In this sample, this clone turned up a few times. The V gene is TRBV5-1, the J gene TRBJ2-5, with 8 positions matching TRBD2. CDR1 is SGHRS, CDR2 YFSETQ, per germline. V shed 4 bases, J shed 5 bases, and the junction held 4 bases outside the gene matches. The CDR3 covers 13 residues. DNA for the CDR3: TGCGCCAGCAGCGGCGGGGGGCTTGAGACCCAGTACTTC. Amino acid sequence: CASSGGGLETQYF.

The V call is TRBV15, the J call TRBJ2-7; TRBD2 matches 8 bases. The CDR3 length is 15 residues. Germline CDR1 is LNHNV and CDR2 is YYDKDF (reference sequence). V lost 0 bases to trimming and J lost 2 bases; unmatched junction nucleotides: 3. The DNA of the CDR3 is TGTGCCACCAGCAGAGAAAAGGGACTAGCCTACGAGCAGTACTTC. Translating it yields CATSREKGLAYEQYF.

V usage is TRBV19 and J usage is TRBJ2-7; tentative D call: TRBD2 (6 bases). Germline V gene lookup returns CDR1 LNHDA and CDR2 SQIVND (reference sequence). This CDR3 has 13 amino acids. V gave up 3 bases and J gave up 6 bases, with 12 bases separating them. The CDR3 DNA follows: TGTGCCAGTAGTATGGATCTAGCGACCGAGCAGTACTTC. As protein: CASSMDLATEQYF.

The chain recombines TRBV7-9 with TRBJ1-1; TRBD1 is a possible D gene (5 bases). The CDR3 length is 13 residues. V was pared by 1 base and J by 8 bases, with 11 bases between. Germline loops: CDR1 SEHNR, CDR2 FQNEAQ (reference sequence). The CDR3 region has the DNA TGTGCCAGCAGCTTAGAGGGGCGGGGGGAAGCTTTCTTT. Residues: CASSLEGRGEAFF.

The gene calls are TRBV7-2 and TRBJ2-1; the match to TRBD2 covers 8 bases. The CDR3 is 18 amino acids. CDR1 is SGHTA, CDR2 FQGNSA, per germline. Trimming cost V 2 bases and J 2 bases; bases outside gene matches: 11. The CDR3 protein is CASSLFWREVAPYNEQFF. In nucleotides, the CDR3 is TGTGCCAGCAGCTTATTCTGGCGGGAGGTTGCGCCCTACAATGAGCAGTTCTTC.

The V gene is TRBV5-4, the J gene TRBJ2-7, with 8 bases matching TRBD2. CDR3 length equals 17 residues. Germline lookup yields CDR1 SGHNT and CDR2 YYREEE (reference sequence). V lost 4 bases to trimming and J lost 6 bases; unmatched junction nucleotides: 18. CDR3 sequence (DNA): TGTGCCAGCAGCCTCTTGACCGGGACTAGACGATGGGCCGAGCAGTACTTC. It specifies CASSLLTGTRRWAEQYF.

V is TRBV5-4 and J is TRBJ2-1; a possible D gene is TRBD2 (7 bases). The CDR3 has 15 residues. The germline CDR1 and CDR2 sequences are SGHNT and YYREEE (reference sequence). V lost 3 bases and J 4 bases, leaving 14 bases between the germline ends. The CDR3 spells CASSSKGGAYNEQFF. The CDR3 DNA sequence: TGTGCCAGCAGCTCTAAAGGGGGGGCGTACAATGAGCAGTTCTTC. Looking up the rest from reference TRBV5-4 and TRBJ2-1 gives the full variable domain: ETGVTQSPTHLIKTRGQQVTLRCSSQSGHNTVSWYQQALGQGPQFIFQYYREEENGRGNFPPRFSGLQFPNYSSELNVNALELDDSALYLCASSSKGGAYNEQFFGPGTRLTVL.

The chain links TRBV5-4 to TRBJ2-3; TRBD2 matches at 9 bases. Germline values: CDR1 SGHNT, CDR2 YYREEE (reference sequence). The CDR3 totals 14 residues. Losses at the gene ends were 4 bases for V and 3 bases for J; bases not matched to a gene: 3. The CDR3 reads CASSLGLATDTQYF. CDR3 coding DNA: TGTGCCAGCAGCCTGGGACTAGCAACAGATACGCAGTATTTT.

The V call is TRBV15, the J call TRBJ1-5; a possible D gene is TRBD1 (6 bases). The CDR3 is 15 residues long. Germline loops: CDR1 LNHNV, CDR2 YYDKDF (reference sequence). V dropped 5 bases and J dropped 6 bases, with 17 bases sitting between them. CDR3 in amino acids: CATSRSHRVRQPQHF. The CDR3 DNA reads as TGTGCCACCAGCCGAAGTCACAGGGTACGTCAGCCCCAGCATTTT.